Given below is one TCR beta chain in context. Its cognate antigen is unknown. V shed 4 bases, J shed 8 bases, and the junction held 10 bases outside the gene matches. This CDR3 contains 15 residues. CDR1 is MNHEY, CDR2 SMNVEV, per germline (reference sequence). The record originates from a study of cytomegalovirus exposure and HLA in healthy donors. Study-wide background: From approximately 170 million T cells, an earlier analysis saw 110 million or so unique TCR beta sequences. General study points: Presence/absence analyses rested on an assumption that sequencing depth was roughly uniform across donors. Further analysis, carried out later, found HLA-associated TCR beta chains more clonally expanded than equally common other chains. Generally TCR sequences proved uncommon, though certain public TCRs appeared in numerous donors.

In the PCR, 60 Vbeta and 13 Jbeta primers were used. Data came from immunoSEQ multiplex PCR; TCRdb stores just in-frame clones and leaves some out. There are approximately 150,000 clones in the sample; around 80% occur only once, and roughly 1.9% lies in the top ten. The chain employs TRBV27 and TRBJ1-2, with 10 bases aligning to TRBD1. This TCR was recovered from a man between 35 and 55 years old in good health and CMV-seronegative. Sequenced: PBMCs. The CDR3 nucleotides are TGTGCCAGCAGTTCGGACAGGGGGTCGAGATACGGCTACACCTTC. It yields the protein CASSSDRGSRYGYTF.